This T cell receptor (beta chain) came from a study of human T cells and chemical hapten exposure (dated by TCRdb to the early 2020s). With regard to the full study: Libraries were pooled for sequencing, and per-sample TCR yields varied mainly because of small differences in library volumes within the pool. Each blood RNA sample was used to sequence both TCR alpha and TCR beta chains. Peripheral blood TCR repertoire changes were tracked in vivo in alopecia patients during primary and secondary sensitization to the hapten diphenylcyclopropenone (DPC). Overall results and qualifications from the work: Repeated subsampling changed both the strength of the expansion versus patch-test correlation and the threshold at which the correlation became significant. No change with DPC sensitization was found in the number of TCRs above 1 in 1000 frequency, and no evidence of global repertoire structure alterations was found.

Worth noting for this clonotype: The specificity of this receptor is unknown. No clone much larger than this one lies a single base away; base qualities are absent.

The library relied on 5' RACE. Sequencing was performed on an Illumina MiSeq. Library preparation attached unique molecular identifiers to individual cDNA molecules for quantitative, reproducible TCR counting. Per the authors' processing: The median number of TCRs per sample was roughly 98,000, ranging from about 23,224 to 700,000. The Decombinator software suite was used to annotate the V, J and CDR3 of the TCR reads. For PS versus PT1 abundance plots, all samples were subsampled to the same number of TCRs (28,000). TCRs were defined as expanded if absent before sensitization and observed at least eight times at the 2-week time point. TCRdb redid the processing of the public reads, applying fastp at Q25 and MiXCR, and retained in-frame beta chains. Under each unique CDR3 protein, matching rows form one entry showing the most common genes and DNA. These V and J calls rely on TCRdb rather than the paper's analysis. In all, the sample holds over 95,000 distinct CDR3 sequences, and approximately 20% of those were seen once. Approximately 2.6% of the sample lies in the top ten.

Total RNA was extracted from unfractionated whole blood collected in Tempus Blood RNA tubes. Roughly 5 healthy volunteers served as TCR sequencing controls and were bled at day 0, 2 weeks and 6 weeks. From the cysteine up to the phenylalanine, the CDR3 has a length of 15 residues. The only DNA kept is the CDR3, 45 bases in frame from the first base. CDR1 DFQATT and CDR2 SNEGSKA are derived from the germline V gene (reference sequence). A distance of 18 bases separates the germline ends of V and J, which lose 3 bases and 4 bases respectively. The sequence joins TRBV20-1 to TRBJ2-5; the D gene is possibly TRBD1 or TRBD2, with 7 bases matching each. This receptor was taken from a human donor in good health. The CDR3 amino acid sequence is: CSARERGGGIETQYF. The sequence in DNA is TGCAGTGCTAGGGAGCGGGGAGGGGGCATAGAGACCCAGTACTTC.